This T cell receptor beta chain was recorded in a study of cytomegalovirus exposure and HLA in healthy donors. The overall study: Inside one of the first data releases sat about 85 million unique TCRs taken from HLA-typed donors. Genotyping of roughly 400 donors showed that 65% to 90% belonged to the Caucasian-associated ancestry cluster. Overall study findings and caveats: A later analysis reportedly found fewer N-insertions in an Asian-associated ancestry cluster than the roughly 670-donor mean. Accurate predictions that matched the HLA-A and HLA-B alleles of most subjects were reportedly made from TCR beta sequences.

The table lists this clone with a few counts. What it recognizes is unknown. The PCR contained 60 Vbeta and 13 Jbeta primers. Sequencing used immunoSEQ multiplex PCR; TCRdb keeps in-frame clones, though not all of them. The sample records 150,000 to 200,000 clones, over 70% being singletons. The V gene's germline CDR1 is MNHEY and CDR2 SVGAGI. CDR3 length: 14 residues. V shed 6 bases, J shed 8 bases, and the junction held 11 bases outside the gene matches. V and J are TRBV6-5 and TRBJ1-2; 8 bases fit TRBD1. The TCR was taken from a young woman in good health and CMV-seronegative. The specimen sequenced was PBMCs. The chain's CDR3 is CASSRADRGGGYTF. The CDR3 DNA is TGTGCCAGCAGCCGCGCCGACAGGGGCGGAGGCTACACCTTC.